This is a list of T cell receptor beta chains from one sample in a study of cytomegalovirus exposure and HLA in healthy donors. Measured with immunoSEQ multiplex PCR; TCRdb has only the in-frame clones, and not every one. The profile shows fewer than 250,000 clones, 80% to 90% of them singletons. Specimen: PBMCs. These TCRs come from a man between 18 and 35 years old in good health and CMV-seronegative. CDR3s include the opening cysteine and the closing phenylalanine or tryptophan. D genes are given only for firm matches.

v_call	cdr3_length	d_call	j_call	cdr3_aa
TRBV6-6	16	TRBD1	TRBJ1-2	CASSLQGAPITYGYTF
TRBV28	14	.	TRBJ1-2	CASSFRDTDLGYTF
TRBV28	14	.	TRBJ1-1	CASSPGGANTEAFF
TRBV4-1	17	TRBD2	TRBJ2-1	CASSQAPSGRAYNEQFF
TRBV7-3	14	.	TRBJ1-4	CASSFSGPNEKLFF
TRBV10-3	14	.	TRBJ1-5	CAISESTNSQPQHF
TRBV2	16	.	TRBJ2-3	CASSEFSGPRTDTQYF
TRBV9	14	.	TRBJ1-2	CASSGTEGRYGYTF
TRBV5-1	13	.	TRBJ1-1	CASSLSLLTEAFF
TRBV28	15	TRBD1	TRBJ1-2	CASSPSGQGAYGYTF
TRBV6-5	16	.	TRBJ2-7	CASSYRGQGGFYEQYF
TRBV7-9	13	.	TRBJ2-2	CASGQARTGELFF
TRBV9	13	.	TRBJ1-5	CASSVDGVGPQHF
TRBV18	15	.	TRBJ1-2	CASSRLNRDYYGYTF
TRBV6-1	14	.	TRBJ2-7	CATLQVLSSYEQYF
TRBV7-9	18	TRBD1	TRBJ2-7	CASSFLSPGQGVSYEQYF
TRBV4-1	14	.	TRBJ2-1	CASRFGHKNGEQFF
TRBV5-4	15	TRBD1	TRBJ1-2	CASSLDRRSNYGYTF
TRBV10-3	20	TRBD2	TRBJ2-2	CAISEFGRESQVGNTGELFF
TRBV4-2	17	TRBD2	TRBJ2-5	CASSQVGTSGSGETQYF
TRBV6-1	14	.	TRBJ1-5	CASSPSTVNQPQHF
TRBV25-1	12	.	TRBJ1-1	CASSERAYEAFF